This TCR beta chain was captured in a study of beta chain features in type 1 diabetes. The study reverse transcribed the entire isolated RNA, so it sequenced expressed TCRB transcripts. Method: immunoSEQ multiplex PCR; TCRdb's copy keeps in-frame clones and lacks some. The repertoire holds 120,000 to 150,000 clones, with more than 10% as singletons. The CDR3 consists of 15 residues. Germline CDR1 is LNHDA and CDR2 is SQIVND (reference sequence). V shed 3 bases, J shed 2 bases, and the junction held 4 bases outside the gene matches. This clone was seen a handful of times. Its antigen remains unknown. Findings and caveats of the study: It was among patients, rather than healthy donors, that naive, central memory and Treg TCRB repertoires appeared more similar. Fewer junction insertions and more nucleotide deletions appeared in type 1 diabetes patients. A moderate, significant TCRB CDR3 shortening appeared in type 1 diabetes across four CD4+ subsets.

The V and J genes are TRBV19 and TRBJ2-1; 7 bases agree with TRBD1. The sample was central memory CD4+ T cells from blood. The source is a man aged 18 to 30 with type 1 diabetes. In DNA, the CDR3 is TGTGCCAGTAGTATGACAGGGCTGCCCTACAATGAGCAGTTCTTC. Translation: CASSMTGLPYNEQFF.